Listed below are T cell receptor beta chains from one sample, sequenced in a study of shared clonotypes between healthy human individuals. The assay was immunoSEQ multiplex PCR, and TCRdb's table has in-frame clones only and misses some. The repertoire includes about 2.4 million clones, over 85% of them detected once, and around 0.37% sits in the top ten. Input material: naive CD4+ T cells from PBMCs. These TCRs come from a man aged 18 to 30 in good health. Some clones in this sample may be carry-over from other donors' samples. The CDR3 runs from the conserved cysteine through the conserved F or W.

TRBJ2-1 TRBV7-2 CASSLAASYNEQFF
TRBJ2-7 TRBV28 CASSPPRGTGGAGEQYF
TRBJ1-2 TRBV29-1 CSVEGRAGGYYGYTF
TRBJ2-7 TRBV4-1 CASSQGQGLAYEQYF
TRBJ1-6 TRBV28 CASSPPGQPVGNSPLHF
TRBJ1-2 TRBV4-2 CASSQESLEPRDYGLLAYGYTF
TRBJ1-5 TRBV19 CASSARQGFWQPQHF
TRBJ2-7 TRBV18 CASSPPGGTSTYEQYF
TRBJ2-3 TRBV25-1 CASSRGRKLDTQYF
TRBJ1-1 TRBV28 CASRIGQGMTEAFF
TRBJ2-3 TRBV5-4 CASSSPDTQYF
TRBJ1-5 TRBV7-6 CASSLDGVGNQPQHF
TRBJ1-4 TRBV5-1 CASSLAWGRRPEKLFF
TRBJ1-5 TRBV19 CASKDRGGGQPQHF
TRBJ1-2 TRBV27 CASRSRQGGMFSYGYTF
TRBJ2-3 TRBV28 CASSLPAGGFGDTQYF
TRBJ2-7 TRBV4-2 CASSQEGLAGVYEQYF
TRBJ1-1 TRBV2 CATTRTGVGTEAFF
TRBJ1-4 TRBV15 CATSRDGDGEKLFF
TRBJ2-5 TRBV14 CASSQDRGVYQETQYF
TRBJ2-7 TRBV7-8 CASSLPGLAGVGTEQYF
TRBJ2-1 TRBV7-8 CASSLVGGPYEQFF
TRBJ1-2 TRBV14 CASSRDRGLDGYTF
TRBJ2-6 TRBV28 CASSPIAGGSAGANVLTF
TRBJ2-5 TRBV28 CASSLLGPRWETQYF
TRBJ1-1 TRBV19 CASSIGGTGTEAFF
TRBJ1-5 TRBV6-5 CASRTGVGNQPQHF
TRBJ1-1 TRBV25-1 CASSLTGNTEAFF
TRBJ2-5 TRBV7-7 CASSPGLAVNQETQYF
TRBJ2-5 TRBV7-9 CASSSSPMGGPETQYF
TRBJ2-7 TRBV28 CASNLAGGRVEQYF
TRBJ2-1 TRBV9 CASSVGPMGRSSYNEQFF
TRBJ2-7 TRBV27 CASRRDFTPSYEQYF
TRBJ2-5 TRBV11-2 CASSPISRTELRLQETQYF
TRBJ2-2 TRBV19 CASSTRQALAGLRTGELFF
TRBJ1-2 TRBV21-1 CASSDGLGGHSNYGYTF
TRBJ2-1 TRBV7-3 CASSSEQGIDEQFF
TRBJ2-5 TRBV2 CASSQYRDQETQYF
TRBJ1-1 TRBV25-1 CASSEDQGAVGAFF
TRBJ2-7 TRBV18 CASSPVGGSYEQYF
TRBJ2-6 TRBV7-3 CASTRQAARSGANVLTF
TRBJ2-7 TRBV6-5 CASSNLAGASEQYF
TRBJ2-3 TRBV10-3 CAISESADTQYF
TRBJ2-7 TRBV19 CASSTPLGQGAREQYF
TRBJ1-2 TRBV2 CASTYEAGYGYTF
TRBJ1-2 TRBV6-5 CASSSRTGGGNTF
TRBJ1-1 TRBV28 CASMRLRYTEAFF
TRBJ2-7 TRBV18 CASSTSRTGLDEQYF
TRBJ2-7 TRBV15 CATSRAGTRREQYF
TRBJ1-2 TRBV9 CASSVAPQDSYGYTF
TRBJ2-3 TRBV7-8 CASSLLDFPTSTDTQYF
TRBJ2-1 TRBV30 CAWRTSGMISEQFF
TRBJ1-1 TRBV4-1 CASSQDVGQLNTEAFF
TRBJ1-5 TRBV30 CAWSTGGSRPQHF
TRBJ2-4 TRBV6-5 CASWGGAVNIQYF